What follows are 23 T cell receptor beta chains derived from one specimen sequenced in a study of blood T cells in healthy people across ages. Primed by a sample-barcoded 5' primer and a J-beta primer mix, a second PCR proceeded for about 6 to 12 cycles. TCRdb called the 5' RACE reads again in MiXCR, with one record for every CDR3 protein. This sample has approximately 1,700,000 distinct CDR3 sequences, with about 39% found just once. Sequences were obtained from blood. Receptor source: a human donor in good health.

To note about this clonotype: Its ends do not fully match the called genes, so a read error is possible. CDR3 in amino acids: CAASLWEASSYNEQFF. The CDR3 coding sequence is TGTGCCGCCAGTCTTTGGGAGGCTAGCTCCTACAATGAGCAGTTCTTC. The gene calls are TRBV24-1 and TRBJ2-1; a weak D match, TRBD2 (6 bases). Germline CDR1 is KGHDR and CDR2 is SFDVKD. CDR3 length equals 16 residues.

This sequence joins TRBV4-2 and TRBJ2-5; 7 bases line up with TRBD2. Germline V gene data show CDR1 as LGHNA and CDR2 as YNFKEQ. The V and J ends lost 1 base and 4 bases, in that order; junction bases with no gene match: 12. The CDR3 is made up of 17 amino acids. The CDR3 loop is CASSQVIPTREGETQYF. The CDR3 coding sequence is TGTGCCAGCAGCCAAGTAATCCCAACTAGGGAGGGAGAGACCCAGTACTTC.

In DNA, the CDR3 is TGTGCCAGCAGCTTAGTGCAGGGTGGCCCTGAAGCTTTCTTT. It codes for CASSLVQGGPEAFF. The chain is built from TRBV7-9 and TRBJ1-1; D may be TRBD1 (5 bases). CDR1 is SEHNR, CDR2 FQNEAQ, per germline (reference sequence). The V end was cut by 1 base, the J end by 6 bases, with 12 bases between. The CDR3 spans 14 residues.

This sequence joins TRBV2 and TRBJ2-3; 7 bases match TRBD2. J gave up 8 bases and V 6 bases, and 14 bases lay outside the gene matches. The CDR3 extends over 15 amino acids. Germline CDR1 and CDR2: SNHLY and FYNNEI. CDR3 region: CASRLRLAGKGTQYF. For the CDR3, the DNA is TGTGCCAGCAGATTACGACTAGCAGGAAAGGGTACGCAGTATTTT.

The chain couples TRBV4-2 to TRBJ2-1; D gene uncertain. CDR1 LGHNA and CDR2 YNFKEQ come from the germline V gene. With 0 bases removed from V and 11 bases from J, the gap between germline ends came to 20 bases. The CDR3 extends over 16 amino acids. The DNA for the CDR3 is TGTGCCAGCAGCCAAGAAACGGCCGGCCTGCCTGGGAAGCAGTTCTTC. Protein product: CASSQETAGLPGKQFF.

The rearrangement joins TRBV2 to TRBJ2-3; D gene uncertain. The V end was cut by 2 bases, the J end by 2 bases, with 11 bases between. This CDR3 has 15 amino acids. CDR1 and CDR2 (germline): SNHLY, FYNNEI. The CDR3 bases are TGTGCCAGCAGTGAAATCCGGAGTACCACAGATACGCAGTATTTT. It codes for CASSEIRSTTDTQYF.

The chain uses TRBV7-9 and TRBJ1-2; D may be TRBD1 (6 bases). The germline gives CDR1 SEHNR, CDR2 FQNEAQ (reference sequence). V was shortened by 5 bases and J by 7 bases, with 23 bases between the two germline ends. The length of the CDR3 is 16 residues. The CDR3 protein is CASSPPGGRGPGGYTF. The CDR3 coding sequence is TGTGCCAGCAGCCCGCCTGGGGGCAGGGGCCCCGGTGGCTACACCTTC.

V gene TRBV5-5 combines with J gene TRBJ1-5, with 9 bases identical to TRBD1. The CDR3 contains 14 residues. Germline CDR1 SGHKS, CDR2 YYEKEE (reference sequence). V gave up 3 bases and J gave up 4 bases; unmatched junction bases: 2. This CDR3 reads CASSYDRGNQPQHF. The CDR3, as DNA: TGTGCCAGCAGCTACGACAGGGGGAATCAGCCCCAGCATTTT.

Comment on this clonotype: A read error is possible here, since a much larger clone lies one base away. The chain is built from TRBV20-1 and TRBJ2-1; D is ambiguous. The CDR3 contains 15 residues. Germline CDR1 reads DFQATT; CDR2 reads SNEGSKA (reference sequence). CDR3 region: CSTNRRQQSYSEQFF. In DNA form, the CDR3 reads TGCAGTACGAACCGCCGGCAGCAGTCCTACAGTGAGCAGTTCTTC.

The chain carries TRBV7-6 and TRBJ2-3; TRBD2 matches 8 bases. CDR3 length: 15 amino acids. V lost 5 bases to trimming and J lost 4 bases; unmatched junction nucleotides: 8. CDR1 SGHVS and CDR2 FNYEAQ come from the germline V gene. Written as DNA, the CDR3 is TGTGCCAGCAGCGTCACCGGGGGGGCGGCAGATACGCAGTATTTT. Its protein is CASSVTGGAADTQYF. Variable domain in full (rest from reference TRBV7-6 and TRBJ2-3): GAGVSQSPRYKVTKRGQDVALRCDPISGHVSLYWYRQALGQGPEFLTYFNYEAQQDKSGLPNDRFSAERPEGSISTLTIQRTEQRDSAMYRCASSVTGGAADTQYFGPGTRLTVL.

This chain uses TRBV7-9 with TRBJ1-2; D possibly corresponds to TRBD1 (5 bases). Trimming cost V 3 bases and J 4 bases, with 27 bases left between them. The length of the CDR3 is 19 residues. Germline CDR1 SEHNR, CDR2 FQNEAQ (reference sequence). The CDR3 nucleotides are TGTGCCAGCAGCTTGGACCTAGAAACCGGGACTGTTTTCACCTATGGCTACACCTTC. Protein: CASSLDLETGTVFTYGYTF.

A few counts support this clonotype. The gene calls are TRBV7-9 and TRBJ2-3, with 7 bases fitting TRBD1. V was clipped by 5 bases and J by 6 bases; unmatched bases: 5. The CDR3 runs 13 residues. Germline V gene data show CDR1 as SEHNR and CDR2 as FQNEAQ (reference sequence). CDR3 sequence: CASSIPQGDTQYF. The DNA of the CDR3 is TGTGCCAGCAGCATACCACAGGGGGATACGCAGTATTTT.

The J gene is TRBJ1-1, the V gene TRBV19; the D gene is possibly TRBD1 (6 bases). The germline V and J ends were trimmed by 5 bases and 3 bases, with 13 bases remaining between them. The CDR3 covers 14 residues. The V gene's germline CDR1 is LNHDA and CDR2 SQIVND (reference sequence). The CDR3 reads CASSGGDMHTEAFF. The CDR3 region has the DNA TGTGCCAGTAGTGGGGGGGACATGCACACTGAAGCTTTCTTT.

In DNA form, the CDR3 reads TGCAGCGTTGAAGATGGACAGGGTTCTGAAAAACTGTTTTTT. Protein: CSVEDGQGSEKLFF. The rearrangement joins TRBV29-1 to TRBJ1-4, with TRBD1 matching 8 bases. The junction had 4 bases not matched to a gene; V was cut back by 0 bases and J by 7 bases. The CDR3 is 14 amino acids. The germline V gene has CDR1 SQVTM and CDR2 ANQGSEA.

The gene calls are TRBV28 and TRBJ1-1; the D is unclear. Between the trimmed V and J ends, which lost 10 bases and 1 base, there was a span of 16 bases. This CDR3 spans 14 amino acids. From germline, CDR1 is MDHEN and CDR2 SYDVKM. CDR3 loop: CATDPGRRNTEAFF. In DNA, the CDR3 is TGTGCCACCGACCCTGGGCGGAGGAACACTGAAGCTTTCTTT.

The sample holds a few counts of this clonotype. The chain is built from TRBV29-1 and TRBJ1-1; D gene ambiguous. Trimming took off 3 bases at V and 1 base at J, with 9 bases between the two ends. The CDR3 extends over 13 amino acids. The germline CDR1 and CDR2 sequences are SQVTM and ANQGSEA. The CDR3 bases are TGCAGCGTTGACCACAGCCCGAACACTGAAGCTTTCTTT. It specifies CSVDHSPNTEAFF.

The chain uses TRBV6-6 and TRBJ2-7; D possibly corresponds to TRBD2 (5 bases). The germline V gene encodes CDR1 MNHNY and CDR2 SVGAGI (reference sequence). V shed 5 bases and J shed 7 bases, with 15 bases lying between them. The CDR3 runs to 13 residues. CDR3 in DNA: TGTGCCAGCAGTAGCCCCCAACGGGAAGAGCAGTACTTC. Encoded protein: CASSSPQREEQYF.

In its sample, this clonotype was seen a few times. The rearrangement uses TRBV5-6 and TRBJ2-4; no reliable D call. Germline V lookup: CDR1 SGHDT, CDR2 YYEEEE. V was trimmed by 1 base and J by 5 bases, leaving 4 bases between them. The CDR3 spans 12 residues. This chain's CDR3 is CASSLLENIQYF. Written as DNA, the CDR3 is TGTGCCAGCAGCTTGCTGGAAAACATTCAGTACTTC.

In this sample, this clonotype turned up a few times. The rearrangement joins TRBV6-2 or TRBV6-3 to TRBJ1-2, with D perhaps TRBD1 (6 bases). The CDR3 contains 15 residues. The V gene's germline CDR1 is MNHEY and CDR2 SVGEGT. The V and J ends lost 6 bases and 5 bases respectively, with 19 bases between them. The CDR3 nucleotides read TGTGCCAGCAGCCCCTCGGGACACTTTGGATATGGCTACACCTTC. This codes for CASSPSGHFGYGYTF.

The rearrangement uses TRBV7-9 and TRBJ1-2, with 7 positions matching TRBD1. V lost 3 bases to trimming and J lost 6 bases; unmatched junction nucleotides: 7. This CDR3 region has 14 residues. Germline V gene data show CDR1 as SEHNR and CDR2 as FQNEAQ (reference sequence). The CDR3 sequence is CASSFQQGRDGYTF. The CDR3 DNA is TGTGCCAGCAGCTTCCAACAGGGGCGGGATGGCTACACCTTC.

This clonotype was seen a few times. The genes are TRBV7-9 and TRBJ2-1, with 9 nucleotides matching TRBD2. Looked up from germline, CDR1 is SEHNR and CDR2 is FQNEAQ (reference sequence). The CDR3 is made up of 17 amino acids. V dropped 5 bases and J dropped 9; count of bases not matched to a gene: 17. CDR3 in DNA: TGTGCCAGCAGCCCACAGTCCGCGGGGGGGCTGTCTGGTGAGCAGTTCTTC. Its translation is CASSPQSAGGLSGEQFF.

The table lists this clonotype with a few counts. This chain uses TRBV9 with TRBJ2-4; a possible D gene is TRBD2 (6 bases). The DNA end is more similar to TRBJ2-7, so the J call may be wrong. The CDR3 covers 13 residues. CDR1 SGDLS and CDR2 YYNGEE come from the germline V gene. CDR3 sequence reads: CASSVGGGSEQYF. CDR3 DNA sequence: TGTGCCAGCAGCGTAGGAGGAGGGAGCGAGCAGTACTTC.

CDR3 sequence (DNA): TGTGCCAGCAGCGGATCCAGCGGGGCCTACAATGAGCAGTTCTTC. Protein: CASSGSSGAYNEQFF. The V and J genes are TRBV5-5 and TRBJ2-1; 7 bases match TRBD2. J was trimmed by 2 bases and V by 4 bases; bases with no gene match: 6. CDR3 size: 15 residues. Germline V lookup: CDR1 SGHKS, CDR2 YYEKEE (reference sequence).